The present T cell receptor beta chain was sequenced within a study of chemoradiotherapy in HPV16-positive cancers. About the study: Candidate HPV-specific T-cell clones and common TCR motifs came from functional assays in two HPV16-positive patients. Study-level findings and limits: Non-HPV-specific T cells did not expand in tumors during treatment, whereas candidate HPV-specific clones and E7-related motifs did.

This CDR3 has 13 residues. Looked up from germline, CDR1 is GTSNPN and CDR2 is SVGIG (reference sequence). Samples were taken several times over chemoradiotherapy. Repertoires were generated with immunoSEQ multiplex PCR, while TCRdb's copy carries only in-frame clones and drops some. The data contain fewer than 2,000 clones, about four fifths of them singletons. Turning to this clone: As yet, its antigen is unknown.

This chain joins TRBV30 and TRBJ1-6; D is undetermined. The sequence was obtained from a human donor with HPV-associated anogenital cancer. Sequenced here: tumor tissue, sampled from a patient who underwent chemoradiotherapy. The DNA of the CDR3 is TGTGCGCGGCAGGATATCGGCAATTCACCCCTCCACTTT. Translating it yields CARQDIGNSPLHF.